A single sample gave rise to the 5 T cell receptor beta chains below, sequenced in a study of shared clonotypes between healthy human individuals. Some clones are missing from TCRdb's copy, which holds only in-frame ones; the method was immunoSEQ multiplex PCR. The table records some 2,000,000 clones, roughly 96% of them present only once. Sequencing was performed on naive CD4+ T cells sorted from blood. Subset here: CD45RA+ positively selected. These receptors originate from a man between 18 and 29 years old in good health.

The genes are TRBV6-1 and TRBJ1-5; perhaps TRBD1 as D (6 bases). Germline V gene data show CDR1 as MNHNS and CDR2 as SASEGT. The V and J ends lost 4 bases and 1 base respectively, with 14 bases between them. The CDR3 consists of 16 residues. DNA for the CDR3: TGTGCCAGCAGTGGTATAACAGGGTGGAGCAATCAGCCCCAGCATTTT. This translates into CASSGITGWSNQPQHF.

This chain joins TRBV7-2 and TRBJ2-7; D possibly corresponds to TRBD2 (5 bases). Looked up from germline, CDR1 is SGHTA and CDR2 is FQGNSA. This CDR3 spans 13 amino acids. Trimming took 4 bases from V and 7 from J, leaving 14 bases between them. CDR3 nucleotide sequence: TGTGCCAGCAGCTCCGCCGTATCGGGAGAGCAGTACTTC. Translated, it gives CASSSAVSGEQYF. Supplemented by reference TRBV7-2 and TRBJ2-7, the full variable domain reads GAGVSQSPSNKVTEKGKDVELRCDPISGHTALYWYRQSLGQGLEFLIYFQGNSAPDKSGLPSDRFSAERTGGSVSTLTIQRTQQEDSAVYLCASSSAVSGEQYFGPGTRLTVT.

CDR3 DNA sequence: TGTGCCAGCAGCTTAGATCGGACACACAATGAGCAGTTCTTC. This gives the protein CASSLDRTHNEQFF. The V gene is TRBV7-9, the J gene TRBJ2-1; D might be TRBD1 (5 bases). CDR1 and CDR2 (germline): SEHNR, FQNEAQ (reference sequence). Trimming removed 1 base at V and 5 bases at J, with 9 bases between. This CDR3 is built from 14 residues.

This clone showed up just once. The genes are TRBV5-6 and TRBJ2-3; D perhaps matches TRBD2 (5 bases). The CDR3 covers 16 residues. Trimming took 4 bases from V and 2 from J, leaving 17 bases between them. Germline V gene lookup returns CDR1 SGHDT and CDR2 YYEEEE. In DNA, the CDR3 is TGTGCCAGCAGCCCCCGAGGGATCCAGCCCACAGATACGCAGTATTTT. It encodes CASSPRGIQPTDTQYF.

The chain has TRBV30 and TRBJ2-1; D is possibly TRBD2 (6 bases). Per germline, CDR1 GTSNPN and CDR2 SVGIG (reference sequence). Trimming pared 0 bases from V and 9 bases from J, leaving 12 bases between. There are 13 residues in the CDR3. The CDR3 DNA reads TGTGCCTGGAGTGTAGAACTAGCAGCTGAGCAGTTCTTC. Encoded protein: CAWSVELAAEQFF.